The 5 T cell receptor beta chains below all came from one sample that was sequenced in a study of cytomegalovirus exposure and HLA in healthy donors. 13 Jbeta primers and 60 Vbeta primers were used for the PCR. Clones were sequenced by immunoSEQ multiplex PCR, and TCRdb holds only the in-frame ones, with some missing. This table has about 150,000 clones, over 55% appearing once. Specimen: PBMCs. The receptors originated from a man in his forties in good health and CMV-seronegative.

The chain links TRBV18 to TRBJ2-7, with TRBD1 matching 9 bases. Trimming took 8 bases from V and 4 from J; bases not matched to a gene: 9. The CDR3 is 14 amino acids. Germline loops: CDR1 KGHSH, CDR2 LQKENI. The CDR3 protein is CASAPGTGSYEQYF. CDR3 nucleotide sequence: TGTGCCAGCGCCCCCGGGACAGGGTCTTACGAGCAGTACTTC.

In this sample, this clone turned up a few times. The chain recombines TRBV27 with TRBJ1-4; D is possibly TRBD1 (5 bases). Germline-derived CDR1 and CDR2 are MNHEY and SMNVEV (reference sequence). Trimming shortened V by 4 bases and J by 7 bases, and 16 bases separated the two germline ends. This CDR3 comprises 15 residues. CDR3 sequence (DNA): TGTGCCAGCAGTTCAACTCCCGGGAGGGGTGAAAAACTGTTTTTT. This gives the protein CASSSTPGRGEKLFF.

CDR3 loop: CASSFYTEAFF. CDR3 bases: TGTGCCAGCAGCTTCTACACTGAAGCTTTCTTT. The chain has TRBV5-6 and TRBJ1-1; D not certain. Trimming shortened V by 2 bases and J by 3 bases, and 2 bases separated the two germline ends. Germline V gene data show CDR1 as SGHDT and CDR2 as YYEEEE. This CDR3 contains 11 residues.

This clone was detected a few times. The rearrangement uses TRBV28 and TRBJ1-1; D perhaps matches TRBD1 (5 bases). The V end lost 8 bases, the J end lost 11 bases, and 9 bases lay between the germline ends. Germline V gene lookup returns CDR1 MDHEN and CDR2 SYDVKM. CDR3 length equals 9 residues. The chain's CDR3 is CASGGEAFF. The CDR3 nucleotides are TGTGCCAGCGGGGGGGAGGCTTTCTTT.

The chain is built from TRBV7-6 and TRBJ1-2, with 7 bases lining up with TRBD1. CDR1 is SGHVS, CDR2 FNYEAQ, per germline. Trimming cost V 1 base and J 2 bases; bases outside gene matches: 7. This CDR3 region has 16 residues. DNA for the CDR3: TGTGCCAGCAGCTTAGACGTAGGGGGCGCCAACTATGGCTACACCTTC. It specifies CASSLDVGGANYGYTF.